This T cell receptor (beta chain) was identified in a study of blood T cell repertoires in COVID-19. For the study at large: From the United States, Italy and Spain came samples of acute and convalescent COVID-19. Nucleic acid was either cDNA or gDNA, and it came from T cells, B-cell-depleted T cells, or PBMCs.

V was clipped by 3 bases and J by 6 bases, with 19 bases between them. Germline-derived CDR1 and CDR2 are ENHRY and SYGVKD. The CDR3 is made up of 16 amino acids. Authors' data handling: Amplification of reference gene primers was used by the study to estimate nucleated cell counts. The assay was immunoSEQ multiplex PCR, and TCRdb's table has in-frame clones only and misses some. The DNA was the basis for D and trimming; V, J and clone size are from that table. Of hundreds of thousands of clones listed, around 89% were seen once; the top ten hold approximately 4.3%. V is TRBV10-3 and J is TRBJ2-3; D possibly corresponds to TRBD2 (7 bases). Sequenced: peripheral blood. The source of this sequence is a woman aged 30 to 39 with acute or convalescent COVID-19. CDR3 DNA: TGTGCCATCAGTGATGGCCGGGGGGCGAACCGGGATACGCAGTATTTT. Protein: CAISDGRGANRDTQYF.